These T cell receptor beta chains were read from a single sample in a study of T cell changes during pregnancy in multiple sclerosis. Produced via immunoSEQ multiplex PCR; TCRdb's table is partial and in-frame only. The table records over 25,000 clones, around 89% of them present only once. Sequences were derived from CD8+ T cells from peripheral blood mononuclear cells, sampled after pregnancy. The receptor set was obtained from a female donor with multiple sclerosis, enrolled in a pregnancy study. The CDR3 runs from the conserved cysteine through the conserved F or W. The D gene is left open where the match is weak. Expanded clones are given a class, and other clones once, few, many or no size at all.

cdr3_aa | cdr3_nt | d_call | j_call | clone_size | v_call
CASSLYLAGGVDTQYF | TGTGCCAGCAGTTTATATCTAGCGGGAGGGGTGGATACGCAGTATTTT | TRBD2 | TRBJ2-3 | . | TRBV27
CASSQEDRATEQFF | TGCGCCAGCAGCCAAGAAGACAGAGCGACTGAGCAGTTCTTC | . | TRBJ2-1 | . | TRBV4-1
CASSLTGLGPYEQYF | TGTGCCAGCAGCCTTACGGGACTTGGGCCCTACGAGCAGTACTTC | . | TRBJ2-7 | . | TRBV27
CASSDSTSGSYNEQFF | TGTGCCAGCAGTGACTCGACTAGCGGGAGCTACAATGAGCAGTTCTTC | TRBD2 | TRBJ2-1 | few | TRBV6-4
CASSLDGAATIF | TGTGCCAGCAGCTTAGATGGGGCAGCCACCATCTTC | . | TRBJ2-1 | . | TRBV11-2
CATRRVGGRAYNEQFF | TGTGCCACCAGAAGAGTGGGCGGGAGGGCCTACAATGAGCAGTTCTTC | TRBD2 | TRBJ2-1 | . | TRBV15
CASSQDGGLMNEKLFF | TGCGCCAGCAGCCAAGATGGAGGACTCATGAATGAAAAACTGTTTTTT | . | TRBJ1-4 | . | TRBV4-3
CASSLAGTEAFF | TGTGCCAGCAGCTTAGCGGGGACAGAAGCTTTCTTT | . | TRBJ1-1 | . | TRBV7-2
CASSYPGQPNYGYTF | TGTGCCAGCAGCTATCCCGGACAGCCCAACTATGGCTACACCTTC | . | TRBJ1-2 | . | TRBV7-9
CSVVTGKNTEAFF | TGCAGCGTTGTAACAGGAAAGAACACTGAAGCTTTCTTT | . | TRBJ1-1 | . | TRBV29-1
CSVAGPTGAPTNYGYTF | TGCAGCGTTGCTGGACCGACAGGGGCCCCAACTAACTATGGCTACACCTTC | TRBD1 | TRBJ1-2 | . | TRBV29-1
CASSFSGTEQYF | TGTGCCAGCAGTTTTTCCGGGACAGAGCAGTACTTC | . | TRBJ2-7 | . | TRBV27
CASSSNPSGSIYEQFF | TGTGCCAGCAGCTCCAACCCTAGCGGGAGTATTTATGAGCAGTTCTTC | TRBD2 | TRBJ2-1 | . | TRBV9
CACIILRDTQMTRAGELFF | TGTGCCTGTATAATATTACGGGATACCCAGATGACCCGGGCCGGGGAGCTGTTTTTT | . | TRBJ2-2 | . | TRBV2
CASSPTSGRALRDTQYF | TGTGCCAGCTCGCCTACTAGCGGGAGGGCCCTCAGGGATACGCAGTATTTT | TRBD2 | TRBJ2-3 | . | TRBV18
CASSLDREGYEQYF | TGCGCCAGCAGCTTGGATAGGGAGGGCTACGAGCAGTACTTC | TRBD2 | TRBJ2-7 | . | TRBV5-1
CSVFRVGGFEQFF | TGCAGCGTCTTTCGGGTAGGCGGCTTTGAGCAGTTCTTC | . | TRBJ2-1 | once | TRBV29-1
CASSWDRGRMQPQHF | TGTGCCAGCAGTTGGGACAGGGGGCGCATGCAGCCCCAGCATTTT | TRBD1 | TRBJ1-5 | . | TRBV28
CASSLMGLAGSGELFF | TGTGCCAGCAGTCTTATGGGACTAGCGGGTTCCGGGGAGCTGTTTTTT | TRBD2 | TRBJ2-2 | . | TRBV7-3
CASSLGDSQETQYF | TGTGCCAGCAGCTTAGGGGACAGCCAAGAGACCCAGTACTTC | TRBD1 | TRBJ2-5 | . | TRBV7-9
CASSQGGGERFF | TGTGCCAGCAGCCAAGGCGGAGGGGAGAGGTTCTTC | . | TRBJ2-1 | . | TRBV4-2
CASSIRGNTEAFF | TGTGCCAGTAGTATTAGGGGGAACACTGAAGCTTTCTTT | . | TRBJ1-1 | . | TRBV19
CASSPKAGAYNEQFF | TGTGCCAGCAGCCCCAAAGCGGGTGCGTACAATGAGCAGTTCTTC | . | TRBJ2-1 | once | TRBV13
CASSQDPGVEYEQYF | TGCGCCAGCAGCCAAGATCCGGGGGTGGAGTACGAGCAGTACTTC | . | TRBJ2-7 | . | TRBV4-3
CASSSPRDRVYGYTF | TGTGCCAGCAGCTCCCCCCGGGACAGGGTCTATGGCTACACCTTC | TRBD1 | TRBJ1-2 | . | TRBV7-9
CASSLGSGLLTDTQYF | TGTGCCAGCAGCTTAGGATCGGGACTACTCACAGATACGCAGTATTTT | TRBD2 | TRBJ2-3 | . | TRBV7-9
CASSLTSLRGGELFF | TGTGCCAGCAGCCTCACTTCTTTAAGAGGCGGGGAGCTGTTTTTT | . | TRBJ2-2 | . | TRBV4-2
CASKARQTNEKLFF | TGTGCCAGCAAGGCTAGACAGACTAATGAAAAACTGTTTTTT | . | TRBJ1-4 | . | TRBV6-4
CASSYDRGRTDTQYF | TGTGCCAGCAGTTATGACAGGGGGCGCACAGATACGCAGTATTTT | TRBD1 | TRBJ2-3 | . | TRBV28
CATSREDRYNEQFF | TGTGCCACCAGCAGAGAGGACAGGTACAATGAGCAGTTCTTC | TRBD1 | TRBJ2-1 | once | TRBV15
CASSPRGTSNEQFF | TGTGCCAGCAGCCCCAGGGGGACGTCCAATGAGCAGTTCTTC | TRBD1 | TRBJ2-1 | . | TRBV7-3
CASRSATNTEAFF | TGTGCCAGCAGGTCAGCGACGAACACTGAAGCTTTCTTT | . | TRBJ1-1 | . | TRBV7-3
CASNKQGHEQYF | TGTGCCAGTAACAAGCAGGGGCACGAGCAGTACTTC | . | TRBJ2-7 | . | TRBV19
CASSWAGQNTGELFF | TGTGCCAGTAGTTGGGCGGGGCAAAACACCGGGGAGCTGTTTTTT | . | TRBJ2-2 | . | TRBV19
CASGTGGNQPQHF | TGTGCCAGCGGGACAGGGGGCAATCAGCCCCAGCATTTT | TRBD1 | TRBJ1-5 | . | TRBV19
CASSSVQGEFYGELFF | TGTGCCAGCAGTTCTGTCCAGGGGGAATTCTACGGGGAGCTGTTTTTT | TRBD1 | TRBJ2-2 | . | TRBV27
CASSEGTKANYGYTF | TGTGCCAGCAGTGAAGGGACTAAGGCTAACTATGGCTACACCTTC | . | TRBJ1-2 | . | TRBV2
CATSELTGNQPQHF | TGTGCCACCAGCGAGCTGACAGGCAATCAGCCCCAGCATTTT | . | TRBJ1-5 | . | TRBV15
CASNAGGKETQYF | TGTGCCAGCAACGCGGGGGGGAAAGAGACCCAGTACTTC | TRBD2 | TRBJ2-5 | . | TRBV2
CASSVLAMPNEQFF | TGTGCCAGCAGCGTACTAGCGATGCCCAATGAGCAGTTCTTC | TRBD2 | TRBJ2-1 | once | TRBV5-4
CASSLAVPQTGGQYF | TGCGCCAGCAGCTTGGCCGTCCCCCAAACCGGGGGGCAGTACTTC | . | TRBJ2-7 | . | TRBV5-1
CASSLTNEQYF | TGTGCCAGCAGTTTAACAAACGAGCAGTACTTC | . | TRBJ2-7 | . | TRBV27
CASSKKRGPRAQYF | TGTGCCAGCAGCAAGAAGCGGGGCCCGAGGGCCCAGTACTTC | TRBD2 | TRBJ2-5 | . | TRBV11-3
CASSSYSSLVDNEQFF | TGTGCCAGCAGCTCTTACTCTAGCTTAGTCGACAATGAGCAGTTCTTC | . | TRBJ2-1 | . | TRBV5-4
CASNFGRATEAFF | TGTGCCAGCAACTTTGGTCGAGCGACTGAAGCTTTCTTT | . | TRBJ1-1 | . | TRBV11-2